This T cell receptor (beta chain) emerged from a study of T cell changes during pregnancy in multiple sclerosis. Trimming shortened V by 3 bases and J by 2 bases, and 6 bases separated the two germline ends. The CDR3 runs to 13 residues. In germline, CDR1 is MNHEY, CDR2 SMNVEV (reference sequence). This table comes from immunoSEQ multiplex PCR, and its TCRdb copy is limited to in-frame clones, with some not included. The table lists about 41,000 clones, about nine tenths of them singletons. The chain combines TRBV27 with TRBJ2-3; D is uncertain. This receptor was taken from a female donor with multiple sclerosis, enrolled in a pregnancy study. The source material was CD4+ T cells from peripheral blood mononuclear cells, sampled in the first trimester of pregnancy. The CDR3: CASSFQYTDTQYF. The CDR3, as DNA: TGTGCCAGCAGTTTCCAGTACACAGATACGCAGTATTTT.